This T cell receptor (beta chain) was sequenced in a study of lymphopenia after photon versus proton radiotherapy. Study observations and caveats: Authors raise, but do not show, better survival with proton therapy. Under photons, naive T cells and diversity fell while effector/memory populations rose. Post-nadir TCR diversity decline inversely tracked overall survival among those who died. Post-nadir diversity loss with photons came from oligoclonal expansion, particularly CD8+ Temra cells.

About this clone itself: Its antigen is not known.

Profiled with immunoSEQ multiplex PCR; TCRdb holds only in-frame clones, not every one. The sample carries roughly 76,000 clones, 85% to 95% recorded once. The CDR3 loop spans 15 amino acids. The J segment lost 5 bases and the V segment lost 4 bases, leaving 1 base of the junction unmatched. Germline V CDR1 and CDR2: SGHDN, FVKESK. V and J are TRBV14 and TRBJ2-1, with TRBD2 identical over 14 bases. The clonotype was recovered from a woman aged 40 to 50 with cholangiocarcinoma. Sequences were derived from peripheral blood, sampled from a patient treated with photon-based radiotherapy. CDR3 nucleotide sequence: TGTGCCAGCAGCCCGGGACTAGCGGGAGACAATGAGCAGTTCTTC. This gives the protein CASSPGLAGDNEQFF.